This TCR beta chain was obtained from a study of circulating CD8 cells and anti-PD-1 response in melanoma. At the level of the study: Anti-PD-1 was first-line therapy for about 50% of the 13 patients.

This clonotype is judged medium-sized. TCR libraries were prepared from roughly 14 ng of total RNA with the QIAseq Immune Repertoire TCR panel. TCRdb independently ran MiXCR on the reads; one entry per CDR3 protein. The sample includes some 2,000 distinct CDR3 sequences, around 6.3% seen only once; the top ten take less than 4%. From germline, CDR1 is LNHDA and CDR2 SQIVND (reference sequence). The V end was cut by 5 bases, the J end by 2 bases, with 7 bases between. CDR3 length equals 14 residues. Live CD3+CD8+TCRalphabeta+ cells were sorted into four subsets by PD-1 and/or TIGIT. The V and J genes are TRBV19 and TRBJ2-6; D call uncertain. The TCR sequence derives from a human donor with melanoma. This specimen consisted of CD8+ T cells from PBMCs, obtained at baseline or after one month of anti-PD-1 therapy (not recorded which). As DNA, the CDR3 is TGTGCCAGTAGTGAAGGGCCTGGGGCCAACGTCCTGACTTTC. Its translation is CASSEGPGANVLTF.